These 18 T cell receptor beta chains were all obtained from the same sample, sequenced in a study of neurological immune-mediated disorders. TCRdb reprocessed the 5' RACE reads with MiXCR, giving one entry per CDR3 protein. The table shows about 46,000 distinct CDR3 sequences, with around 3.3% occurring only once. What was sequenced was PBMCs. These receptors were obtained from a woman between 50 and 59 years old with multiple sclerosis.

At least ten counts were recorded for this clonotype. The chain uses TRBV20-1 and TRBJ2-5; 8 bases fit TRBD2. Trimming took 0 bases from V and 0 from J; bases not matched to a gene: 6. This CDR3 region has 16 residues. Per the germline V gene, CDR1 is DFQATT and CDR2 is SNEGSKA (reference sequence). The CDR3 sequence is CSARDQKREYQETQYF. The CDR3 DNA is TGCAGTGCTAGAGATCAGAAGCGGGAGTACCAAGAGACCCAGTACTTC.

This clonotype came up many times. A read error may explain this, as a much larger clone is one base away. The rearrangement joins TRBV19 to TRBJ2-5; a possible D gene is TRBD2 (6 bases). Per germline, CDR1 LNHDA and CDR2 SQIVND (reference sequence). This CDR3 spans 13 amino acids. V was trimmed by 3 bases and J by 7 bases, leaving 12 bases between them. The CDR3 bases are TGTGCCAGTAGTATTGACACACTAGCGACCCAGTACTTC. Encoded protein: CASSIDTLATQYF.

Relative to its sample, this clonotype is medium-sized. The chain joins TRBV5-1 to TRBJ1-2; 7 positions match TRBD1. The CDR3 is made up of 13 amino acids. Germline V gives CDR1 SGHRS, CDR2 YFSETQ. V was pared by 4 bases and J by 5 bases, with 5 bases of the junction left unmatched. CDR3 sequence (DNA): TGCGCCAGCAGCCCCGACAGGGAATATGGCTACACCTTC. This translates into CASSPDREYGYTF.

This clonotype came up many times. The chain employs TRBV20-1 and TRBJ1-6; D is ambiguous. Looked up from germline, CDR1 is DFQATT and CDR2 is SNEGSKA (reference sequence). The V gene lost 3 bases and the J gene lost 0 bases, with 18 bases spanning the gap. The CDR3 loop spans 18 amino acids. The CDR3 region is CSASRKALPSSYNSPLHF. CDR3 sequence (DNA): TGCAGTGCTAGTCGAAAAGCTCTTCCAAGCTCCTATAATTCACCCCTCCACTTT.

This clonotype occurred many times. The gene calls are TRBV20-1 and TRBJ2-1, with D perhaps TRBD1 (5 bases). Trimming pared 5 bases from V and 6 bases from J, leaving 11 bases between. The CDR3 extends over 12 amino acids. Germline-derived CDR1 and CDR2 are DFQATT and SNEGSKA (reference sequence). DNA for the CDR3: TGCAGTGCTGCCAGGGATAGCAATGAGCAGTTCTTC. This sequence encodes CSAARDSNEQFF.

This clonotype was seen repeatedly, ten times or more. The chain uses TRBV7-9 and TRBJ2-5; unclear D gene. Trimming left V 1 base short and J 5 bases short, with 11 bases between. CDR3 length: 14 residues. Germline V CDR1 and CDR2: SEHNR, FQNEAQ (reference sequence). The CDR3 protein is CASSLESFSETQYF. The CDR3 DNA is TGTGCCAGCAGCTTAGAAAGTTTCTCGGAGACCCAGTACTTC.

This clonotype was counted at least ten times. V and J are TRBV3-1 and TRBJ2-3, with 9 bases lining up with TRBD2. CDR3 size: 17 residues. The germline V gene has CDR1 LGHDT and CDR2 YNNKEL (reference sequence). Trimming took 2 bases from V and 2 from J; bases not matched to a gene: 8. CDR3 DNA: TGTGCCAGCAGCCAACTCGGACTAGCGCTCTCCACAGATACGCAGTATTTT. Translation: CASSQLGLALSTDTQYF.

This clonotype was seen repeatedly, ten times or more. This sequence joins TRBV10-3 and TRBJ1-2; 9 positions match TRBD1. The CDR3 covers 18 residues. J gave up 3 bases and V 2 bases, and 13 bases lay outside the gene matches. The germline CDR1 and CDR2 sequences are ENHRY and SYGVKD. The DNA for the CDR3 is TGTGCCATCAGTGAGCGCAGTTTGACTCGGACAGGGGACTATGGCTACACCTTC. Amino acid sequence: CAISERSLTRTGDYGYTF.

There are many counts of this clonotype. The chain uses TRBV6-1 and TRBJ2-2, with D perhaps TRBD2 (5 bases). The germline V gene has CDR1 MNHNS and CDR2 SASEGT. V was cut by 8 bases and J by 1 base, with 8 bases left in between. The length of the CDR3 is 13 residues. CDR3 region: CASHRGNTGELFF. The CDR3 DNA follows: TGTGCCAGCCATCGGGGGAACACCGGGGAGCTGTTTTTT.

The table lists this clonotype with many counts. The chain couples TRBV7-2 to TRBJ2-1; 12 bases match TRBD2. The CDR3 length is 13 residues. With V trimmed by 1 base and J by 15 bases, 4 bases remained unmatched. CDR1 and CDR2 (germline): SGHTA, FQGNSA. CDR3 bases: TGTGCCAGCAGCTTAGGACTAGCGGGAGTAGGGTTCTTC. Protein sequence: CASSLGLAGVGFF.

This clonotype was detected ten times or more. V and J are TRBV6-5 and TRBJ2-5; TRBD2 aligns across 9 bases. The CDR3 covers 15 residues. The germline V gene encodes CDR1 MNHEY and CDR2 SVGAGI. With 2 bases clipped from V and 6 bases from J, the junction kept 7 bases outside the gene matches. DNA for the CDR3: TGTGCCAGCAGTTACGCGGGACTAGCCAGCCAGACCCAGTACTTC. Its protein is CASSYAGLASQTQYF.

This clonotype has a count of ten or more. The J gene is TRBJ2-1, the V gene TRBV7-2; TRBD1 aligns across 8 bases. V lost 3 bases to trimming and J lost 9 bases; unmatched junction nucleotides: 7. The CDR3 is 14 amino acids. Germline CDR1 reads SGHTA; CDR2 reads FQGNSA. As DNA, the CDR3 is TGTGCCAGCAGCTTCCGGACAGGGTCTACTGAGCAGTTCTTC. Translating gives CASSFRTGSTEQFF.

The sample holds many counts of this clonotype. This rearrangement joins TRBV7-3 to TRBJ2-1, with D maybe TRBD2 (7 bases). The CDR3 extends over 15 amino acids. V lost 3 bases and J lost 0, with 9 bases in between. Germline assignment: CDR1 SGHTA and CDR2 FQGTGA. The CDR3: CASSLAGASYNEQFF. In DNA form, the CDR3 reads TGTGCCAGCAGCTTGGCGGGGGCCTCCTACAATGAGCAGTTCTTC.

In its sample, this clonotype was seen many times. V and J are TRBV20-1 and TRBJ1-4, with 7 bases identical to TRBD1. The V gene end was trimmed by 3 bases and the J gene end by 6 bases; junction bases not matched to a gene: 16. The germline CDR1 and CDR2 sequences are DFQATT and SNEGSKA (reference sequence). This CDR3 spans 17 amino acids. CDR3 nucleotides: TGCAGTGCTAGTGGGACAGCCCTAACAGCCTTCCATGAAAAACTGTTTTTT. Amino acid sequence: CSASGTALTAFHEKLFF.

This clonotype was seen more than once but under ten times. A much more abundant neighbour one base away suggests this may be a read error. The CDR3 DNA sequence: TGTGCCACCAGCAGTGCAGGGGGCGAAGAGCAGTACGTC. Protein product: CATSSAGGEEQYV. The chain carries TRBV15 and TRBJ2-7, with TRBD1 matching 8 bases. Germline V gene sequence: CDR1 LNHNV, CDR2 YYDKDF (reference sequence). J gave up 7 bases and V 3 bases, and 5 bases lay outside the gene matches. This CDR3 spans 13 amino acids.

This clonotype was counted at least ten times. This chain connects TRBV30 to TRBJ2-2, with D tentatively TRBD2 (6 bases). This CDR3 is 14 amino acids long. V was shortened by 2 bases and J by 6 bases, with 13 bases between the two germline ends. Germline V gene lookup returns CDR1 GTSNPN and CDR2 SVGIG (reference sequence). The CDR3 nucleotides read TGTGCCTGGAGTCGGGGGAGGATCGCCGGGGAGCTGTTTTTT. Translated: CAWSRGRIAGELFF.

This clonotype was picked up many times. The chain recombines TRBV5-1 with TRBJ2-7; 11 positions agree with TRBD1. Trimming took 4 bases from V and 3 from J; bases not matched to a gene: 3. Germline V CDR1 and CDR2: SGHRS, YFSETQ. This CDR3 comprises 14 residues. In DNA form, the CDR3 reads TGCGCCAGCAGCACTGGGACAGGGGGCTACGAGCAGTACTTC. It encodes CASSTGTGGYEQYF.

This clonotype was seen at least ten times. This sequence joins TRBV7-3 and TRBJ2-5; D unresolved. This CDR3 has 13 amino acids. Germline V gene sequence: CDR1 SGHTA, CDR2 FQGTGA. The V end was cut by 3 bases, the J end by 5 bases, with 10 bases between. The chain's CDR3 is CASSFTPRETQYF. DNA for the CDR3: TGTGCCAGCAGCTTCACGCCCCGGGAGACCCAGTACTTC.